This is a list of T cell receptor beta chains from one sample in a study of T cells in localized non-small cell lung cancer. TCRdb's table, derived via immunoSEQ multiplex PCR, lists solely in-frame clones and lacks some. The sample holds about 1,300 clones, roughly a fifth seen once. Sequencing used normal lung tissue next to the tumor, obtained before any cancer treatment. These receptors originate from a male donor aged 60 or older with stage III squamous cell lung carcinoma. Each CDR3 is given with its conserved first and last residue.

v_call: TRBV11-3; cdr3_aa: CASSLVVDSISYEQYF
v_call: TRBV6-8; cdr3_aa: CASSYSGFSEQYF
v_call: TRBV6-8; cdr3_aa: CASSYSLRGDQPQHF
v_call: TRBV6-7; cdr3_aa: CATKGVSYEQYF
v_call: TRBV18; cdr3_aa: CASSEAIAAGNQPQHF
v_call: TRBV11-3; cdr3_aa: CASSLYATLNEQFF
v_call: TRBV11-3; cdr3_aa: CASSQGDSSGANVLTF
v_call: TRBV11-3; cdr3_aa: CASSRGTEDTEAFF
v_call: TRBV28; cdr3_aa: CASHPFGTNEKLFF
v_call: TRBV18; cdr3_aa: CASSQGAGANVLTF
v_call: TRBV29-1; cdr3_aa: CSVKEPGQGAGEQYF
v_call: TRBV11-3; cdr3_aa: CASSLVDSSSPLHF
v_call: TRBV11-3; cdr3_aa: CASSLMVDSIYQPQHF
v_call: TRBV11-3; cdr3_aa: CASSLDRGFGNTIYF
v_call: TRBV6-8; cdr3_aa: CASSLHRGMNEQYF
v_call: TRBV6-8; cdr3_aa: CASKTGGQANEKLFF
v_call: TRBV6-8; cdr3_aa: CASSYEAQETQYF
v_call: TRBV11-3; cdr3_aa: CASPGGQVNNEQFF
v_call: TRBV6-8; cdr3_aa: CASSSAWTDQYF
v_call: TRBV19; cdr3_aa: CASSIEGNSGANVLTF
v_call: TRBV11-3; cdr3_aa: CASSLGARVDEQYF
v_call: TRBV15; cdr3_aa: CATSKRQGNTDTQYF
v_call: TRBV6-8; cdr3_aa: CASSYSGNSIYGYTF
v_call: TRBV19; cdr3_aa: CATSGTGGGQPQHF
v_call: TRBV9; cdr3_aa: CASMAAGETQYF
v_call: TRBV6-8; cdr3_aa: CASSELRGSTDTQYF
v_call: TRBV6-8; cdr3_aa: CASTPAPTGGEETQYF
v_call: TRBV6-8; cdr3_aa: CASSSPPSSEQFF
v_call: TRBV11-3; cdr3_aa: CASSPTGATNTGELFF
v_call: TRBV19; cdr3_aa: CASIRNTEAFF
v_call: TRBV6-8; cdr3_aa: CASSQSAGGFTEAFF
v_call: TRBV11-3; cdr3_aa: CASSPYITNYGYTF
v_call: TRBV11-3; cdr3_aa: CASSFPPDRALPYTGELFF
v_call: TRBV14; cdr3_aa: CASSQVKNIQYF
v_call: TRBV11-3; cdr3_aa: CASSSRTGGDTQYF
v_call: TRBV4-1; cdr3_aa: CASSILAGEIQETQYF
v_call: TRBV11-3; cdr3_aa: CASSRRDSNFYGYTF
v_call: TRBV6-8; cdr3_aa: CASSPGYEKLFF
v_call: TRBV9; cdr3_aa: CASRNRAGVTEAFF
v_call: TRBV11-3; cdr3_aa: CASSRVSSGNTIYF
v_call: TRBV11-3; cdr3_aa: CASSLTRTGNTIYF
v_call: TRBV6-8; cdr3_aa: CASSYGTGGTEAFF
v_call: TRBV10-3; cdr3_aa: CAISELGTSGGDGLHGTQYF
v_call: TRBV11-3; cdr3_aa: CASSLSWNSYEQYF
v_call: TRBV6-8; cdr3_aa: CASSDRGATNTGELFF
v_call: TRBV5-1; cdr3_aa: CASSSQQGITEAFF
v_call: TRBV5-1; cdr3_aa: CASSPRQGAYEQYF